Below, 5 T cell receptor beta chains from the same sample are listed, as sequenced in a study of identical twins. TCRdb reprocessed the 5' RACE reads via MiXCR and lists one record per CDR3 protein. The sample has about 700,000 distinct CDR3 sequences; less than 7% are singletons. The sample consisted of naive T cells sorted from blood. These TCRs come from a man aged 18 to 30 in good health.

The rearrangement links TRBV4-1 to TRBJ2-7, with D perhaps matching TRBD2 (6 bases). V was clipped by 4 bases and J by 0 bases, with 19 bases between them. This CDR3 is 17 amino acids long. Germline V gene sequence: CDR1 MGHRA, CDR2 YSYEKL. DNA for the CDR3: TGCGCCAGCAGCCTTGTTACTAGCAGAAGGTTCTCCTACGAGCAGTACGTC. Its translation is CASSLVTSRRFSYEQYV.

The genes are TRBV20-1 and TRBJ2-2; 10 positions agree with TRBD2. V was pared by 2 bases and J by 4 bases, with 7 bases of the junction left unmatched. This CDR3 comprises 16 residues. Germline CDR1 reads DFQATT; CDR2 reads SNEGSKA (reference sequence). CDR3 nucleotide sequence: TGCAGTGCTAGAAGTGTTCGGACTAGCGGCACCGGGGAGCTGTTTTTT. This gives the protein CSARSVRTSGTGELFF.

This clonotype was seen ten or more times. The chain uses TRBV12-3 or TRBV12-4 and TRBJ2-4; TRBD1 matches 8 bases. The CDR3 loop spans 16 amino acids. The V gene end was trimmed by 7 bases and the J gene end by 8 bases; junction bases not matched to a gene: 16. The CDR3 nucleotides are TGTGCCAGCATCCCTCCCGCCGGGACAGGCCCCCACATTCAGTACTTC. This gives the protein CASIPPAGTGPHIQYF.

This clonotype has just a few counts. This sequence joins TRBV5-1 and TRBJ2-6; D is unresolved. Germline lookup yields CDR1 SGHRS and CDR2 YFSETQ. Deletions cut 0 bases from V and 0 bases from J, with 7 bases between. The CDR3 is made up of 16 amino acids. The CDR3 DNA follows: TGCGCCAGCAGCTTGGATTCCAACTCTGGGGCCAACGTCCTGACTTTC. Its protein product is CASSLDSNSGANVLTF.

This clonotype occurred a few times. The rearrangement links TRBV6-5 to TRBJ2-4, with 7 bases identical to TRBD2. CDR1 is MNHEY, CDR2 SVGAGI, per germline. CDR3 length: 17 residues. Trimming took 2 bases from V and 4 from J; bases not matched to a gene: 11. The CDR3 loop reads CASSYADLREGKNIQYF. The CDR3 bases are TGTGCCAGCAGTTACGCGGATTTGAGGGAGGGTAAAAACATTCAGTACTTC.